The 10 T cell receptor beta chains in this list originate from one sample, sequenced in a study of T-cell reconstitution after alpha-beta-depleted transplantation in children. Unique molecular identifiers were used in preparing the TCRbeta library. TCRdb reanalysed the PCR reads using MiXCR and keeps one entry per CDR3 protein. Of under 850,000 distinct CDR3 sequences listed, approximately 14% were seen once; the top ten hold 0.79%. The starting material was PBMCs, obtained before TCRalphabeta/CD19-depleted stem cell transplant. These TCRs come from a girl aged 2 to 9 with congenital amegakaryocytic thrombocytopenia, due to receive a stem cell transplant.

This clonotype was found many times. V and J are TRBV20-1 and TRBJ2-2; no reliable D call. CDR3 length: 14 amino acids. V was shortened by 1 base and J by 5 bases, with 11 bases between the two germline ends. Germline values: CDR1 DFQATT, CDR2 SNEGSKA (reference sequence). CDR3 residues: CSARGPPLTGELFF. The CDR3 DNA reads TGCAGTGCTAGAGGACCGCCATTAACCGGGGAGCTGTTTTTT.

This clonotype was found many times. The gene calls are TRBV12-3 or TRBV12-4 and TRBJ1-1; D ambiguous. V was trimmed by 5 bases and J by 0 bases, leaving 16 bases between them. The CDR3 contains 16 residues. The CDR3 is CASSQGIGYLNTEAFF. Written as DNA, the CDR3 is TGTGCCAGCAGTCAAGGAATAGGGTACTTGAACACTGAAGCTTTCTTT.

The chain has TRBV7-9 and TRBJ1-1; D is perhaps TRBD1 (6 bases). Germline-derived CDR1 and CDR2 are SEHNR and FQNEAQ (reference sequence). Trimming pared 3 bases from V and 0 bases from J, leaving 20 bases between. The CDR3 has 18 amino acids. Written as DNA, the CDR3 is TGTGCCAGCAGCTTTGACGCCGACTGGGGGCGCCTGAACACTGAAGCTTTCTTT. This sequence encodes CASSFDADWGRLNTEAFF.

This clonotype was recorded at least ten times. This rearrangement joins TRBV4-1 to TRBJ2-1; 7 bases agree with TRBD1. J lost 6 bases, V lost 0 bases, and 8 bases had no gene match. CDR1 is MGHRA, CDR2 YSYEKL, per germline. The CDR3 runs to 16 residues. CDR3 amino acids: CASSQDVYRGSNEQFF. The CDR3 bases are TGCGCCAGCAGCCAAGATGTATACAGGGGTTCCAATGAGCAGTTCTTC.

This clonotype was found many times. The chain links TRBV6-1 to TRBJ2-2; 7 bases fit TRBD1. V dropped 2 bases and J dropped 4; count of bases not matched to a gene: 4. Germline V lookup: CDR1 MNHNS, CDR2 SASEGT. This CDR3 region has 15 residues. DNA of the CDR3: TGTGCCAGCAGTGAAACGACAGGGCCCACCGGGGAGCTGTTTTTT. This sequence encodes CASSETTGPTGELFF.

This sequence joins TRBV14 and TRBJ2-7; D is possibly TRBD1 (6 bases). Germline V CDR1 and CDR2: SGHDN, FVKESK. The V end was cut by 6 bases, the J end by 5 bases, with 17 bases between. This CDR3 has 14 residues. CDR3 loop: CASSDRILIDEQYF. DNA of the CDR3: TGTGCCAGCAGTGACAGGATTTTGATAGACGAGCAGTACTTC.

This clonotype was detected once. V is TRBV29-1 and J is TRBJ2-1; 9 bases agree with TRBD2. This CDR3 has 15 amino acids. The trim removed 7 bases at V and 4 bases at J, leaving 11 bases unmatched. The germline CDR1 and CDR2 sequences are SQVTM and ANQGSEA. Here the CDR3 reads CSAPTCTSGYNEQFF. CDR3 nucleotides: TGCAGCGCCCCCACTTGCACTAGCGGGTACAATGAGCAGTTCTTC.

The chain has TRBV6-5 and TRBJ2-2, with 10 bases that match TRBD1. Germline V CDR1 and CDR2: MNHEY, SVGAGI. This CDR3 has 17 residues. V lost 0 bases to trimming and J lost 6 bases; unmatched junction nucleotides: 7. DNA of the CDR3: TGTGCCAGCAGTTACTCGGCCCGGGACAGGGGCCCCGGGGAGCTGTTTTTT. It encodes CASSYSARDRGPGELFF.

This clonotype was observed a few times. In DNA form, the CDR3 reads TGTGCCAGCAGCCGCCTTGCTAGCGGCCATGAGCAGTTCTTC. It codes for CASSRLASGHEQFF. The V gene is TRBV3-1, the J gene TRBJ2-1; 7 bases fit TRBD2. This CDR3 comprises 14 residues. Germline V gene data show CDR1 as LGHDT and CDR2 as YNNKEL (reference sequence). V shed 4 bases, J shed 8 bases, and the junction held 8 bases outside the gene matches.

This clonotype was counted a few times. The chain employs TRBV12-3 or TRBV12-4 and TRBJ1-5; TRBD1 might be the D (5 bases). Trimming removed 3 bases at V and 3 bases at J, with 18 bases between. This CDR3 has 17 residues. The DNA for the CDR3 is TGTGCCAGCAGTTTTTTCGTTGGCAGGGTCAACAATCAGCCCCAGCATTTT. Protein sequence: CASSFFVGRVNNQPQHF.